The rows below give T cell receptor beta chains drawn from one sample of a study of blood T cells in healthy people across ages. TCRdb passed the 5' RACE reads through MiXCR, listing each CDR3 protein once. The sample yields some 760,000 distinct CDR3 sequences, 25% seen once. In addition, the sample was reused for a study of T cells of mothers and their children.

The specimen sequenced was blood. Source of these receptors: a boy under 18 in good health. The CDR3 runs from the conserved cysteine through the conserved F or W. The D gene is left open where the match is weak. Rows may omit the clone size; those that give it use once, few, many or a size class.

>TRBV20-1|-|TRBJ2-5|-
TGCAGTGCTAGCCCTCTCTTCGGGACACTTCTCCAAGAGACCCAGTACTTC
CSASPLFGTLLQETQYF
>TRBV4-3|TRBD2|TRBJ2-5|-
TGCGCCAGCAGTCCGCGGGCTAGCGGGAGTCAGGAGACCCAGTACTTC
CASSPRASGSQETQYF
>TRBV7-2|-|TRBJ2-7|-
TGTGCCAGCAGCTTAGGCGTGAGCTCCTACGAGCAGTACTTC
CASSLGVSSYEQYF
>TRBV7-9|TRBD1|TRBJ2-2|-
TGTGCCAGCAGCTTACGCGACAGGGACACCGGGGAGCTGTTTTTT
CASSLRDRDTGELFF
>TRBV6-1|-|TRBJ1-1|-
TGTGCCAGCAGTCCACGCGGACAAAAACAGGAGAACACTGAAGCTTTCTTT
CASSPRGQKQENTEAFF
>TRBV6-5|TRBD1|TRBJ1-1|-
TGTGCCAGCAGTTGGACAGGGGGTGAGGCTTTCTTT
CASSWTGGEAFF
>TRBV12-3/TRBV12-4|TRBD2|TRBJ2-1|-
TGTGCCAGCAGTTTAGGCGGCGGGAGACGGAATGAGCAGTTCTTC
CASSLGGGRRNEQFF
>TRBV12-5|TRBD1|TRBJ2-7|-
TGTGCTAGTGGTTGGGACAGGGTTCAAGGCTCCTACGAGCAGTACTTC
CASGWDRVQGSYEQYF
>TRBV5-1|-|TRBJ2-3|few
TGCGCCAGCAGCTTGTTCGAAGATACGCAGTATTTT
CASSLFEDTQYF
>TRBV28|-|TRBJ2-1|-
TGTGCCAGCAATCCTGCCGGGACGGAGCACAATGAGCAGTTCTTC
CASNPAGTEHNEQFF
>TRBV7-2|TRBD1|TRBJ1-5|few
TGTGCCAGCAGCGCCGGACAGGGCTACAATCAGCCCCAGCATTTT
CASSAGQGYNQPQHF
>TRBV6-2/TRBV6-3|TRBD2|TRBJ2-7|few
TGTGCCAGCAGTAACCTAGCGGGAGGCGAGCAGTACTTC
CASSNLAGGEQYF
>TRBV29-1|-|TRBJ1-3|few
TGCAGCGTTGAAGATGCGGGGGCCAGCTCTGGAAACACCATATATTTT
CSVEDAGASSGNTIYF
>TRBV7-3|-|TRBJ2-7|-
TGTGCCAGCAGCTTAATTGGGGCAGCCGGCTACGAGCAGTACTTC
CASSLIGAAGYEQYF
>TRBV12-3/TRBV12-4|TRBD2|TRBJ2-3|-
TGTGCCAGCAATCCTAGCGGGGGCTACACAGATACGCAGTATTTT
CASNPSGGYTDTQYF
>TRBV11-1|-|TRBJ2-3|few
TGTGCCAGCAGCTTAGCGATCGAGACAACAGATACGCAGTATTTT
CASSLAIETTDTQYF
>TRBV29-1|-|TRBJ2-1|-
TGCAGCGTTGGGAGTACAGTCTACAATGAGCAGTTCTTC
CSVGSTVYNEQFF
>TRBV2|-|TRBJ2-7|-
TGTGCCAGCAGTTTCGCGGAGCTCTCCTACGAGCAGTACTTC
CASSFAELSYEQYF
>TRBV2|-|TRBJ1-3|-
TGTGCCAGCAGTGAGTTCTTCGGGACACTCGGAAACACCATATATTTT
CASSEFFGTLGNTIYF
>TRBV28|-|TRBJ1-4|-
TGTGCCAGCAGTTTAACCGGGGCCGCCAATGAAAAACTGTTTTTT
CASSLTGAANEKLFF
>TRBV3-1|-|TRBJ1-2|-
TGTGCCAGCAGCTCCCAGGGGCAGCATGGCTACACCTTC
CASSSQGQHGYTF
>TRBV27|TRBD1|TRBJ2-1|many
TGTGCCAGCAGTTCACACAGGGGAAATGAGCAGTTCTTC
CASSSHRGNEQFF
>TRBV6-4|-|TRBJ2-1|few
TGTGCCAGCAGTGACGAGGGCGTCAGGGGGCAGTTCTTC
CASSDEGVRGQFF
>TRBV5-5|-|TRBJ1-2|few
TGTGCCAGCAGCCCTAATCCCACCGGGAAGAATGAGGGCTACACCTTC
CASSPNPTGKNEGYTF
>TRBV6-6|TRBD1|TRBJ1-1|-
TGTGCCAGCAGGCCCGGGACAGGGGGGGCTTTCTTT
CASRPGTGGAFF
>TRBV12-3/TRBV12-4|-|TRBJ2-4|-
TGTGCCAGCAGTTTGGGGGTTTACGGGGGCGCGGGAAACATTCAGTACTTC
CASSLGVYGGAGNIQYF
>TRBV4-1|-|TRBJ2-7|few
TGCGCCAGCAGCCAAGATTTTAAGGAGACCTCCTACGAGCAGTACTTC
CASSQDFKETSYEQYF
>TRBV2|-|TRBJ2-1|few
TGTGCCAGCACGGCCCTTTTTGTTTCCTACAATGAGCAGTTCTTC
CASTALFVSYNEQFF
>TRBV20-1|-|TRBJ1-5|-
TGCAGTGCTCCTCCCCGTGACACTCGGGGTCAGCCCCAGCATTTT
CSAPPRDTRGQPQHF
>TRBV20-1|TRBD2|TRBJ2-1|few
TGCAGTGCTAGTTTGACTAGCGGGAACCATGAGCAGTTCTTC
CSASLTSGNHEQFF
>TRBV20-1|-|TRBJ2-1|few
TGCAGTGTGGACCTCCTGAGCTCCTACAATGAGCAGTTCTTC
CSVDLLSSYNEQFF
>TRBV12-3/TRBV12-4|TRBD1|TRBJ2-7|-
TGTGCCAGCAGTATGCCGGGACAGGTCTACGAGCAGTACTTC
CASSMPGQVYEQYF
>TRBV6-5|TRBD1|TRBJ1-6|-
TGTGCCAGCAGTCGGAGGGACAGCAATTCACCCCTCCACTTT
CASSRRDSNSPLHF
>TRBV4-3|-|TRBJ2-7|-
TGCGCCAGCAGCCAAGAAGGTTCAAGTAACTACGAGCAGTACTTC
CASSQEGSSNYEQYF
>TRBV29-1|TRBD1|TRBJ1-3|few
TGCAGCGTTGAAGAAGGGACAGGGGGGAGCTCTGGAAACACCATATATTTT
CSVEEGTGGSSGNTIYF
>TRBV7-2|-|TRBJ2-7|-
TGTGCCAGCAGCTTAGGCTCCCCGGGTGGGGGCTCGGTCGAGCAGTACTTC
CASSLGSPGGGSVEQYF
>TRBV5-1|-|TRBJ1-1|-
TGCGCCAGCAGCTTAGAATGGGCCGGGAACACTGAAGCTTTCTTT
CASSLEWAGNTEAFF
>TRBV14|TRBD1|TRBJ2-7|-
TGTGCCAGCAGCCCCGGGACAGGGGGGCTCGAGCAGTACTTC
CASSPGTGGLEQYF
>TRBV7-3|TRBD2|TRBJ2-1|few
TGTGCCAGCAGCCCGCTCGGACTAGCGGGGGATCGGCAGTTCTTC
CASSPLGLAGDRQFF
>TRBV7-2|TRBD2|TRBJ2-5|-
TGTGCCAGCAGCCTGATCCGGGGGGGGCCTGGGGAGACCCAGTACTTC
CASSLIRGGPGETQYF
>TRBV12-3/TRBV12-4|-|TRBJ2-2|few
TGTGCCAGCAGGGTTGTAGGCAACACCGGGGAGCTGTTTTTT
CASRVVGNTGELFF
>TRBV7-2|-|TRBJ1-4|few
TGTGCCAGCAGCTTACGGGGTACGGGTGAAAAACTGTTTTTT
CASSLRGTGEKLFF
>TRBV27|TRBD1|TRBJ2-7|-
TGTGCCACCAAGGGACAGAGAAGCTCCTACGAGCAGTACTTC
CATKGQRSSYEQYF
>TRBV29-1|-|TRBJ2-1|few
TGCAGCGTTGTTGCTAGCTACTACAATGAGCAGTTCTTC
CSVVASYYNEQFF
>TRBV11-2|-|TRBJ2-5|-
TGTGCCAGCAGCTTCCGGTCCCCAGAAGAGACCCAGTACTTC
CASSFRSPEETQYF
>TRBV28|TRBD1|TRBJ2-7|-
TGTGCCAGCAGCCTCCGGAGGACAGGGGTATACGAGCAGTACTTC
CASSLRRTGVYEQYF
>TRBV5-6|TRBD1|TRBJ1-5|few
TGTGCCAGCAGCTTTGGACAGGGGGAGGGTGATAGCAATCAGCCCCAGCATTTT
CASSFGQGEGDSNQPQHF
>TRBV23-1|TRBD1|TRBJ2-5|-
TGCGCCAGCCCTGGACAGGGGAAAGAGACCCAGTACTTC
CASPGQGKETQYF
>TRBV5-1|-|TRBJ2-7|-
TGCGCCAGCAGCTTGACAGGTTTCCCCGACGAGCAGTACTTC
CASSLTGFPDEQYF
>TRBV28|-|TRBJ2-3|-
TGTGCCAGCAGTTTCTCCTGGACAGACTTCACAGATACGCAGTATTTT
CASSFSWTDFTDTQYF
>TRBV7-2|-|TRBJ2-7|few
TGTGCCAGCAGCTTTCAGGGTATCTACGAGCAGTACTTC
CASSFQGIYEQYF
>TRBV5-1|-|TRBJ2-2|-
TGCGCCAGCAGCTTGTCAGCGGGCTCGAACACCGGGGAGCTGTTTTTT
CASSLSAGSNTGELFF
>TRBV27|TRBD1|TRBJ1-4|once
TGTGCCAGCAGTGCCAGAGGGGGCGTGGAAAAACTGTTTTTT
CASSARGGVEKLFF
>TRBV5-1|TRBD2|TRBJ2-1|-
TGCGCCCGCAGCTTGGGACTAGTGGGCAATGAGCAGTTCTTC
CARSLGLVGNEQFF
>TRBV21-1|-|TRBJ1-5|-
TGTGCCAGCATCCATTCGGCGATTAGCAATCAGCCCCAGCATTTT
CASIHSAISNQPQHF
>TRBV9|-|TRBJ2-3|few
TGTGCCAGCAGCGACAGGGTGCACACAGATACGCAGTATTTT
CASSDRVHTDTQYF
>TRBV20-1|-|TRBJ2-3|-
TGCAGTGCTAGGCAGGTAGACAGAACTTATACGCAGTATTTT
CSARQVDRTYTQYF
>TRBV29-1|-|TRBJ2-1|-
TGCAGCGTTGAACCCGATGAAGGGGGAGCCTATGAGCAGTTCTTC
CSVEPDEGGAYEQFF
>TRBV20-1|-|TRBJ2-7|few
TGCAGTGCTAGAGGAGGGCTATCTAACGAGCAGTACTTC
CSARGGLSNEQYF
>TRBV11-2|-|TRBJ2-7|-
TGTGCCAGCAGCTTAATCTCGCAGTCCTACGAGCAGTACTTC
CASSLISQSYEQYF